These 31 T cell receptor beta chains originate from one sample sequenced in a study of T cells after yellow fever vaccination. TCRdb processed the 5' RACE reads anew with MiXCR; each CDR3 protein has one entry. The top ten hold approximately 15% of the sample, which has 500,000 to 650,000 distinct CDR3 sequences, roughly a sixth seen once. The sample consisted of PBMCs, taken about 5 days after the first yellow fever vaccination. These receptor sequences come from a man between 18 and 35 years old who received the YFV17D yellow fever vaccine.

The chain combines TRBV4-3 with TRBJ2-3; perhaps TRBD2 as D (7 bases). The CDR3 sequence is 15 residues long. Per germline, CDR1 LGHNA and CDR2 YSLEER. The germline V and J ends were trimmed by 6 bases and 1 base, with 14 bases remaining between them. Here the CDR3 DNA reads TGCGCCAGCAGGGAAGGGCGGGGGCGCACAGATACGCAGTATTTT. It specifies CASREGRGRTDTQYF.

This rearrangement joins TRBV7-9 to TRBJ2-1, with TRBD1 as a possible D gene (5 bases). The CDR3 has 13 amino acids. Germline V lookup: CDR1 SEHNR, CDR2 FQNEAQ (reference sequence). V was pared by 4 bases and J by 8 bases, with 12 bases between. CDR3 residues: CASSSWGLDEQFF. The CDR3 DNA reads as TGTGCCAGCAGCTCATGGGGCTTGGATGAGCAGTTCTTC. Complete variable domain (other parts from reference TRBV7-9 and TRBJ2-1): DTGVSQNPRHKITKRGQNVTFRCDPISEHNRLYWYRQTLGQGPEFLTYFQNEAQLEKSRLLSDRFSAERPKGSFSTLEIQRTEQGDSAMYLCASSSWGLDEQFFGPGTRLTVL.

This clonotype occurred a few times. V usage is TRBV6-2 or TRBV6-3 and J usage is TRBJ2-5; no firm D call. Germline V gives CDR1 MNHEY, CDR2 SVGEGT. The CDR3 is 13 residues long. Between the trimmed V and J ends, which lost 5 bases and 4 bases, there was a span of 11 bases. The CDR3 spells CASSRHPRETQYF. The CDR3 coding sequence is TGTGCCAGCAGTCGACACCCAAGAGAGACCCAGTACTTC.

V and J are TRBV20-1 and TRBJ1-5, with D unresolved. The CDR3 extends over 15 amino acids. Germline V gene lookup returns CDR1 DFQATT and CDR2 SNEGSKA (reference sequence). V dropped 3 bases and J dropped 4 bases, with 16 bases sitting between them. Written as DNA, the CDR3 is TGCAGTGCTAGGCGGGGTTGGAGCGGGAATCAGCCCCAGCATTTT. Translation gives CSARRGWSGNQPQHF.

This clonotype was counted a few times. CDR3 nucleotides: TGCGCCAGCAGCCCAGTAATGAACACTGAAGCTTTCTTT. Amino acid sequence: CASSPVMNTEAFF. V usage is TRBV5-1 and J usage is TRBJ1-1; D gene uncertain. The CDR3 consists of 13 residues. V was clipped by 4 bases and J by 0 bases, with 7 bases between them. In germline, CDR1 is SGHRS, CDR2 YFSETQ.

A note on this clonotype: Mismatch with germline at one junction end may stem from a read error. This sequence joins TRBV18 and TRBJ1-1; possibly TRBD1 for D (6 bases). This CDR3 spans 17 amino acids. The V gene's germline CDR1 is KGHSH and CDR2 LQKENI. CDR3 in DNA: TGTGACAGCTCACCAAACCAGGGGTGGGACATGAACACTGAAGCTTTCTTT. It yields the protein CDSSPNQGWDMNTEAFF.

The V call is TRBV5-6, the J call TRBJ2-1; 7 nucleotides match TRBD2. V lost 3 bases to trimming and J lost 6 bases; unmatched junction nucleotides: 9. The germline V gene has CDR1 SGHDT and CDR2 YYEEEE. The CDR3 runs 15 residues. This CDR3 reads CASSWTRDYLNEQFF. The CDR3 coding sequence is TGTGCCAGCAGCTGGACCCGGGACTACCTCAATGAGCAGTTCTTC.

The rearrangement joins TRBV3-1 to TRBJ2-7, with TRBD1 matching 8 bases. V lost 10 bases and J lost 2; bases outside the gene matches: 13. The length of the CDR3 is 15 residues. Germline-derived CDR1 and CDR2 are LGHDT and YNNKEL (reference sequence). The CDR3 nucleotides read TGTGCCACCAAAATGGACAGGGAGCCCCCCTACGAGCAGTACTTC. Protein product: CATKMDREPPYEQYF.

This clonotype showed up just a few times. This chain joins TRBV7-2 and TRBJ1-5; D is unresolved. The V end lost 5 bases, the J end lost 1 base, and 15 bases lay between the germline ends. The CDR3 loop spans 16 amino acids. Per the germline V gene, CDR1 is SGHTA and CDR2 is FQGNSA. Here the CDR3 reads CASSQRGGMSNQPQHF. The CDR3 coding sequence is TGTGCCAGCAGCCAGAGAGGCGGGATGAGCAATCAGCCCCAGCATTTT.

This chain's CDR3 is CASSEEWGEQYV. In nucleotides, the CDR3 is TGTGCCAGCAGCGAGGAATGGGGCGAGCAGTACGTC. The V call is TRBV7-9, the J call TRBJ2-7; D gene unclear. This CDR3 has 12 amino acids. CDR1 and CDR2 from the germline V gene are SEHNR and FQNEAQ (reference sequence). Trimming pared 5 bases from V and 6 bases from J, leaving 11 bases between.

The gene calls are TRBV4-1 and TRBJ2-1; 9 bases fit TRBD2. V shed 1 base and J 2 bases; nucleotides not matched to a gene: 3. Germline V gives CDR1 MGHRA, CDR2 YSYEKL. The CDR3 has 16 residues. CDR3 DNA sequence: TGCGCCAGCAGCCAAGCCGGGACTAGCCCCTACAATGAGCAGTTCTTC. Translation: CASSQAGTSPYNEQFF.

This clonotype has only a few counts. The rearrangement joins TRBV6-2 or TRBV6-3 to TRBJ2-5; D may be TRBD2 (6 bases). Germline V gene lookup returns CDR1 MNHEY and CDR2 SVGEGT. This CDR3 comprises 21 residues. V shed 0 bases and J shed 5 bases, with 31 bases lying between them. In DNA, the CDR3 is TGTGCCAGCAGTTACTCCGCGCGGGACCGTCCTTTCTTTGGGGGATTGGAGACCCAGTACTTC. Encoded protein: CASSYSARDRPFFGGLETQYF.

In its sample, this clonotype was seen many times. In DNA, the CDR3 is TGTGCCAGCAGCGTAACCAGTATTACAGGGAGTTTCTATGAGCAGTTCTTC. It specifies CASSVTSITGSFYEQFF. The chain joins TRBV9 to TRBJ2-1; weak D call: TRBD1 (6 bases). The CDR3 is 17 amino acids. Germline CDR1 is SGDLS and CDR2 is YYNGEE. The ends were cut back, 1 base at V and 8 bases at J, with 22 bases in the middle.

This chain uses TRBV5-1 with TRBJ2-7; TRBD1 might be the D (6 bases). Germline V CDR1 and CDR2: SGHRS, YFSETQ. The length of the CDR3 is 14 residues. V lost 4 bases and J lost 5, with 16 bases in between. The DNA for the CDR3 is TGCGCCAGCAGCGTGACAGGTTCAATTGACGAGCAGTACTTC. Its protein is CASSVTGSIDEQYF.

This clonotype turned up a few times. CDR3 sequence (DNA): TGCGCCAGCAGCCCTATCCCCGGGACCTTCAGGGCCCAGTACTTC. Amino acid sequence: CASSPIPGTFRAQYF. This chain uses TRBV5-1 with TRBJ2-5; D is possibly TRBD1 or TRBD2 (5 bases each). Trimming left V 4 bases short and J 9 bases short, with 22 bases between. The CDR3 runs to 15 residues. Germline V gene data show CDR1 as SGHRS and CDR2 as YFSETQ.

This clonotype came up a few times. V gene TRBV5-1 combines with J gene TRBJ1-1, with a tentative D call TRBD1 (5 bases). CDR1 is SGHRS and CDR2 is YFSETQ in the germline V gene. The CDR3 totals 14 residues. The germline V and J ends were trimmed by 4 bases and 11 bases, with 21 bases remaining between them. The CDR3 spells CASSTGGGTFPAFF. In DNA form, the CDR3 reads TGCGCCAGCAGCACAGGCGGAGGGACTTTTCCTGCTTTCTTT.

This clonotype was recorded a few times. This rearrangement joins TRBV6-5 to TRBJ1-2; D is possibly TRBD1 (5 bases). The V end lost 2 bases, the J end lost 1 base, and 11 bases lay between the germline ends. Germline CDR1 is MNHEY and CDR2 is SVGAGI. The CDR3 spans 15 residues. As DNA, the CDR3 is TGTGCCAGCAGTTACCTTAGAGGGGTTAACTATGGCTACACCTTC. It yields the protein CASSYLRGVNYGYTF.

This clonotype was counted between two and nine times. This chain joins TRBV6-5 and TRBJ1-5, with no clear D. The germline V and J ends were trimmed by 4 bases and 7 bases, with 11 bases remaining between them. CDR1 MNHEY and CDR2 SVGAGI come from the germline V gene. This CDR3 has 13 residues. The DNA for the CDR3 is TGTGCCAGCAGTTTCCTGGGAGGCCAGCCCCAGCATTTT. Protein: CASSFLGGQPQHF.

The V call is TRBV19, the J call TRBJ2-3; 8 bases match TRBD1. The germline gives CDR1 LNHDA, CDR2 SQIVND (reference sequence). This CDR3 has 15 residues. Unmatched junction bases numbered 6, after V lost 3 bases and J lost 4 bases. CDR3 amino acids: CASSMGTGLPDTQYF. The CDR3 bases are TGTGCCAGTAGTATGGGGACAGGACTACCAGATACGCAGTATTTT.

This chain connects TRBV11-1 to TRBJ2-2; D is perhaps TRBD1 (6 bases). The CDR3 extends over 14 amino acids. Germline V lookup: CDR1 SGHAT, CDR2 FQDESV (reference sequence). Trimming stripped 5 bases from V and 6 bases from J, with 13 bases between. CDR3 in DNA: TGTGCCAGCAGCCACAGGGTAGTGGCCGGGGAGCTGTTTTTT. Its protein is CASSHRVVAGELFF.

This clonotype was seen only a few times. CDR3 coding DNA: TGCGCCAGCAGCTTGGAACCTAGCGGGGGGGCAGATACGCAGTATTTT. It encodes CASSLEPSGGADTQYF. The chain carries TRBV5-1 and TRBJ2-3; 12 bases agree with TRBD2. The V gene's germline CDR1 is SGHRS and CDR2 YFSETQ. V dropped 0 bases and J dropped 4; count of bases not matched to a gene: 3. The CDR3 has 16 residues.

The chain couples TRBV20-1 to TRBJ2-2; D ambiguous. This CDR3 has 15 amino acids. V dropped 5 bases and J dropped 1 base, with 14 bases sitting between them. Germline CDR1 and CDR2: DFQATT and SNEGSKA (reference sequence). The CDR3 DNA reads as TGCAGTGCTCAAAGGCCCCCGAGGAACACCGGGGAGCTGTTTTTT. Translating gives CSAQRPPRNTGELFF.

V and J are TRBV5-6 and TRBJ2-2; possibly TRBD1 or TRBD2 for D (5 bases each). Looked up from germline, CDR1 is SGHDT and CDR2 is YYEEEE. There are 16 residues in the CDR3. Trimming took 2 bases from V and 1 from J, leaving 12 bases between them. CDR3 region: CASSFGGNRNTGELFF. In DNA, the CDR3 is TGTGCCAGCAGCTTTGGGGGAAATAGGAACACCGGGGAGCTGTTTTTT.

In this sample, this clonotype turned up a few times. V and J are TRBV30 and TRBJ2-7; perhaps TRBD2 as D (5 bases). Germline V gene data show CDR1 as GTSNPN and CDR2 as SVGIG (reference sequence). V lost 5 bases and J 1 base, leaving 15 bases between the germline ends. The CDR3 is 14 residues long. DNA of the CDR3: TGTGCCTGGGGCGGACTCCGGTCTTCCTACGAGCAGTACTTC. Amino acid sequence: CAWGGLRSSYEQYF.

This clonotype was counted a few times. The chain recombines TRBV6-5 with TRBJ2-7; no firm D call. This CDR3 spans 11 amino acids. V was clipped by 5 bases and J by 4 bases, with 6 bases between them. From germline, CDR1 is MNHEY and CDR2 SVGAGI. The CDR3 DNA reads TGTGCCAGCAGTGACCTTTACGAGCAGTACTTC. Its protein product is CASSDLYEQYF.

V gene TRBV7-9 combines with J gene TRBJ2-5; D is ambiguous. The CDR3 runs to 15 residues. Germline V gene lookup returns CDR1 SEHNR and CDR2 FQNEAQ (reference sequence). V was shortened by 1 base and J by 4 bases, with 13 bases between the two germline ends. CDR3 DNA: TGTGCCAGCAGCTTAGACACCGTCATAGGAGAGACCCAGTACTTC. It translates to CASSLDTVIGETQYF.

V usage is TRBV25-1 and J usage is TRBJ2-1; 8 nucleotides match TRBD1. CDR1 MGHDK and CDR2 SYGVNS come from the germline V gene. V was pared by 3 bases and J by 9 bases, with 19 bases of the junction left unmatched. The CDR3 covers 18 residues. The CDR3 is CASSETLAGRGLRSEQFF. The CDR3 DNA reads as TGTGCCAGCAGTGAGACCCTCGCCGGCAGGGGGCTTCGTAGTGAGCAGTTCTTC.

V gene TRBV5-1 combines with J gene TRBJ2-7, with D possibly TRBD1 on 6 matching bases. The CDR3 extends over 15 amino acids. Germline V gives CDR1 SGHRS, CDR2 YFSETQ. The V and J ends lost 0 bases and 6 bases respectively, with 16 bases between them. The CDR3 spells CASSLGTARGGEQYV. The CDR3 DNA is TGCGCCAGCAGCTTGGGGACAGCTCGGGGCGGCGAGCAGTACGTC.

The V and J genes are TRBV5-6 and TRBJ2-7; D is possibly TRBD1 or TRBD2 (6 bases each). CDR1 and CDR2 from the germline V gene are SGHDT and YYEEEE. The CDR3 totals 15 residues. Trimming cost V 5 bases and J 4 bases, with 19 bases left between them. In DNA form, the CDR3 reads TGTGCCAGCAGAATACACCCCCGGGGGCAGTACGAGCAGTACGTC. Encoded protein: CASRIHPRGQYEQYV.

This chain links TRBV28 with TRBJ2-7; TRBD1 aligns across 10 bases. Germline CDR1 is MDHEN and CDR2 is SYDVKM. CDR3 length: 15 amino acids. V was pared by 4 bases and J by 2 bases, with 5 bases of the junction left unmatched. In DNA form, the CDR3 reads TGTGCCAGCAGTTGGGGGGGACAGGGGCCCTACGAGCAGTACTTC. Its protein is CASSWGGQGPYEQYF.

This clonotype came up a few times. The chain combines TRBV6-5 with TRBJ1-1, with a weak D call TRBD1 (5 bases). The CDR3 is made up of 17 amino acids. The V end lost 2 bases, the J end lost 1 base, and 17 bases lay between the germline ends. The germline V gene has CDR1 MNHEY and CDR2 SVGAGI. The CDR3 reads CASSYGLAGSKNTEAFF. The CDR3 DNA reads TGTGCCAGCAGTTACGGTCTGGCAGGGTCGAAGAACACTGAAGCTTTCTTT.